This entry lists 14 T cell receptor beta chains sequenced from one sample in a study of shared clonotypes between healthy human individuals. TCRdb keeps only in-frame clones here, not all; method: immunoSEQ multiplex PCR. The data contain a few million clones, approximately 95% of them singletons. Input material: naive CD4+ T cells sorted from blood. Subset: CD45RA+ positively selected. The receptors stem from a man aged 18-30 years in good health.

CDR3 in DNA: TGTGCCACCAGCAGAGAAGGGACAGGGGCTAGCAAAAACATTCAGTACTTC. This gives the protein CATSREGTGASKNIQYF. The J gene is TRBJ2-4, the V gene TRBV15, with 10 bases that match TRBD1. Trimming cost V 0 bases and J 3 bases; bases outside gene matches: 5. This CDR3 is built from 17 residues. The V gene's germline CDR1 is LNHNV and CDR2 YYDKDF (reference sequence).

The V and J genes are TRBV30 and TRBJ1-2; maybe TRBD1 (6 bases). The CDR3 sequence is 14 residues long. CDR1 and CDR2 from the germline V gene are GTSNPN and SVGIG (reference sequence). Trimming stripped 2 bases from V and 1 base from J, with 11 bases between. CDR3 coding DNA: TGTGCCTGGAGTAGGACAGCCAATAACTATGGCTACACCTTC. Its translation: CAWSRTANNYGYTF.

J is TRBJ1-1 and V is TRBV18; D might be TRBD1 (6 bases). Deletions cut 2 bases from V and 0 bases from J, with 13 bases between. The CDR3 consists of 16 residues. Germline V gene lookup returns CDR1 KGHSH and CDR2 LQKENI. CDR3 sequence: CASSPDQGIMNTEAFF. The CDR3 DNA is TGTGCCAGCTCACCAGACCAGGGGATCATGAACACTGAAGCTTTCTTT.

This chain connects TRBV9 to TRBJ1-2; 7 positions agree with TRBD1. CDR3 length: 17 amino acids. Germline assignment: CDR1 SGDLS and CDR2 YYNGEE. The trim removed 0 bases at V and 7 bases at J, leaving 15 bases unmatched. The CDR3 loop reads CASSVEGRGTMQGGYTF. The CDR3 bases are TGTGCCAGCAGCGTAGAGGGCAGGGGGACGATGCAGGGTGGCTACACCTTC. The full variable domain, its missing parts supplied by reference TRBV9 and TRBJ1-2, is DSGVTQTPKHLITATGQRVTLRCSPRSGDLSVYWYQQSLDQGLQFLIQYYNGEERAKGNILERFSAQQFPDLHSELNLSSLELGDSALYFCASSVEGRGTMQGGYTFGSGTRLTVV.

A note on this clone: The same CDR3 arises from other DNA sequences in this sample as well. CDR3 DNA sequence: TGTGCCTGGAATCGCGGGGCGCAAGAGACCCAGTACTTC. Encoded protein: CAWNRGAQETQYF. This chain joins TRBV30 and TRBJ2-5; a weak D match, TRBD2 (6 bases). The germline CDR1 and CDR2 sequences are GTSNPN and SVGIG (reference sequence). Deletions cut 4 bases from V and 2 bases from J, with 11 bases between. The CDR3 loop spans 13 amino acids.

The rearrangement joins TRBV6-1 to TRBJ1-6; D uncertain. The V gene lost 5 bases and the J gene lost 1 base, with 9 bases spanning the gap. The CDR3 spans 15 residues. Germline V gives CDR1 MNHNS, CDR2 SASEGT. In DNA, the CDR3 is TGTGCCAGCAGTCTCGATAGGTCCTATAATTCACCCCTCCACTTT. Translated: CASSLDRSYNSPLHF.

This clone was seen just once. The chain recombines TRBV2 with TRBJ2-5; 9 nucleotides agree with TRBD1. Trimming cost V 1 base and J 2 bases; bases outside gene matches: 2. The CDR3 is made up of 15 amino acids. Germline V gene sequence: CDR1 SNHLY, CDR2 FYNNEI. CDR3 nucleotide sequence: TGTGCCAGCAGTGAAGGGGACAGGGAACAAGAGACCCAGTACTTC. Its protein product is CASSEGDREQETQYF.

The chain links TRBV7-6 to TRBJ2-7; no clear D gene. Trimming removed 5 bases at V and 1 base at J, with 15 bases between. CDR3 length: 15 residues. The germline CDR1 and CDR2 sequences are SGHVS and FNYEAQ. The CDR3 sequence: CASSDHPGQSYEQYF. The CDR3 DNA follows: TGTGCCAGCAGCGACCACCCTGGCCAGTCCTACGAGCAGTACTTC.

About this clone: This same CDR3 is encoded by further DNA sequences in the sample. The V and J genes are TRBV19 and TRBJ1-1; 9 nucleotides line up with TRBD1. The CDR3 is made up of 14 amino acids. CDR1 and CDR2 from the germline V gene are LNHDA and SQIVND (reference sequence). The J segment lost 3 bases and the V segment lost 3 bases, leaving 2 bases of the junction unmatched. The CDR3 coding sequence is TGTGCCAGTAGTATCCGGACAGGGGACACTGAAGCTTTCTTT. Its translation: CASSIRTGDTEAFF. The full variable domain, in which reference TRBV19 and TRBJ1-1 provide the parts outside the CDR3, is DGGITQSPKYLFRKEGQNVTLSCEQNLNHDAMYWYRQDPGQGLRLIYYSQIVNDFQKGDIAEGYSVSREKKESFPLTVTSAQKNPTAFYLCASSIRTGDTEAFFGQGTRLTVV.

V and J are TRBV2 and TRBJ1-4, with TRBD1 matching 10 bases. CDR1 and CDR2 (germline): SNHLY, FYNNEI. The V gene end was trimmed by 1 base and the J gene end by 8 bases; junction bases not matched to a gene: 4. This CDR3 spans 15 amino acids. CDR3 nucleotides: TGTGCCAGCAGTGAAGGGGACAGGGGAAGGGAAAAACTGTTTTTT. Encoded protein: CASSEGDRGREKLFF.

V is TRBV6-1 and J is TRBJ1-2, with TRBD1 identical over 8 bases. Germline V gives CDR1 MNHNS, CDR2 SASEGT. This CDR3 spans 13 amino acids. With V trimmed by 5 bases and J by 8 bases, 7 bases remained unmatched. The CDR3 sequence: CASSRQGWGGYTF. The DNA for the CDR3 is TGTGCCAGCAGTCGACAGGGGTGGGGAGGCTACACCTTC.

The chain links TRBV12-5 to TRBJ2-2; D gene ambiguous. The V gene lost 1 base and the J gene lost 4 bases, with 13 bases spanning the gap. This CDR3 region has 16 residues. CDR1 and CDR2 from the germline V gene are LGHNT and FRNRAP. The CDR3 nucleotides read TGTGCTAGTGGTTTGGATTCAAGGGAAGGCACCGGGGAGCTGTTTTTT. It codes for CASGLDSREGTGELFF. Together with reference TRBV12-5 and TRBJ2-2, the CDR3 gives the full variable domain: DARVTQTPRHKVTEMGQEVTMRCQPILGHNTVFWYRQTMMQGLELLAYFRNRAPLDDSGMPKDRFSAEMPDATLATLKIQPSEPRDSAVYFCASGLDSREGTGELFFGEGSRLTVL.

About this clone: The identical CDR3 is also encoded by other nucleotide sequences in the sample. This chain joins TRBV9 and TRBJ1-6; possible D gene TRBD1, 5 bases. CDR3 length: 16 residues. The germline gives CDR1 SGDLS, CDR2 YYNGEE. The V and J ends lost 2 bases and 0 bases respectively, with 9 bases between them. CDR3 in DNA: TGTGCCAGCAGCGTGGGACCCAGCTCCTATAATTCACCCCTCCACTTT. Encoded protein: CASSVGPSSYNSPLHF.

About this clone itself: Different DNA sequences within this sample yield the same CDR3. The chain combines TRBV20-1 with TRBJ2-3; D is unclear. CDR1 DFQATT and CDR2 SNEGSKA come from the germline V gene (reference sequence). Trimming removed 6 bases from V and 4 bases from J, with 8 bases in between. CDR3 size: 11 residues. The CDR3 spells CSATIADTQYF. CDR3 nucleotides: TGCAGTGCCACAATTGCAGATACGCAGTATTTT.